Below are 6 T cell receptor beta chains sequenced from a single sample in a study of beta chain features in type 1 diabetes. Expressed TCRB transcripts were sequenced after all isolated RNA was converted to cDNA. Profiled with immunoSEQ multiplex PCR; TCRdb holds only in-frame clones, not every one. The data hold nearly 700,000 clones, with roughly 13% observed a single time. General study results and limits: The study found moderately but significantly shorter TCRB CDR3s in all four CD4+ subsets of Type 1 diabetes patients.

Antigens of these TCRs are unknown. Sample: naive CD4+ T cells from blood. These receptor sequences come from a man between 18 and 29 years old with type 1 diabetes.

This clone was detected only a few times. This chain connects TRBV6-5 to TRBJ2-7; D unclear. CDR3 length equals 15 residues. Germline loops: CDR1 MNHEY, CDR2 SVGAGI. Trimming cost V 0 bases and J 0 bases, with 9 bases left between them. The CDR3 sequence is CASSYSWTDSYEQYF. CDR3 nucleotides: TGTGCCAGCAGTTACTCTTGGACGGACTCCTACGAGCAGTACTTC.

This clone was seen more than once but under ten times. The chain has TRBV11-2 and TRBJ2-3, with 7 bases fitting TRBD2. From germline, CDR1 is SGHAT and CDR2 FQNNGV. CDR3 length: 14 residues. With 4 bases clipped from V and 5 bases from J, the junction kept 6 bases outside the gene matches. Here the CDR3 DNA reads TGTGCCAGCAGCTGGGTGGGAGGGGTAGATACGCAGTATTTT. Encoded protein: CASSWVGGVDTQYF.

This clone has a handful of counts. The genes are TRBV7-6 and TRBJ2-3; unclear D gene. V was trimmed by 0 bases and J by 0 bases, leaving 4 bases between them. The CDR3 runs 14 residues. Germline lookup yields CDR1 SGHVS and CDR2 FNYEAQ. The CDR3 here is CASSLAVSTDTQYF. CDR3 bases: TGTGCCAGCAGCTTAGCGGTGAGCACAGATACGCAGTATTTT.

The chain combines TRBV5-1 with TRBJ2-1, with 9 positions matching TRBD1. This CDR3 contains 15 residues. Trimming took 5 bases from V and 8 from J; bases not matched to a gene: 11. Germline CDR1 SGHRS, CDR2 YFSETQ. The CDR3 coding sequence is TGCGCCAGCAGTTGGCGGGACAGGGTTTCTGATGAGCAGTTCTTC. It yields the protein CASSWRDRVSDEQFF. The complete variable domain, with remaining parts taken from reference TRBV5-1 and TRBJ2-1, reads KAGVTQTPRYLIKTRGQQVTLSCSPISGHRSVSWYQQTPGQGLQFLFEYFSETQRNKGNFPGRFSGRQFSNSRSEMNVSTLELGDSALYLCASSWRDRVSDEQFFGPGTRLTVL.

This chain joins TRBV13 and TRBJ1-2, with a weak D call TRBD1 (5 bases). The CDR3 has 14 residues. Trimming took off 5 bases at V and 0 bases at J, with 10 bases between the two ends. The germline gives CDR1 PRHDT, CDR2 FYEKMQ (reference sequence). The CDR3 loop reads CASSQDSSNYGYTF. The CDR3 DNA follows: TGTGCCAGCAGCCAAGACAGCTCTAACTATGGCTACACCTTC.

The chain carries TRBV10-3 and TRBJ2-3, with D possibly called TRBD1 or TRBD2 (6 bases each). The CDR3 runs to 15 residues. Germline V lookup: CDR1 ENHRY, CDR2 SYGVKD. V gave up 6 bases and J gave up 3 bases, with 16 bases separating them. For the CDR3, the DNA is TGTGCCATCAGAAGAGTCGGGGGCAGTACAGATACGCAGTATTTT. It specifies CAIRRVGGSTDTQYF.